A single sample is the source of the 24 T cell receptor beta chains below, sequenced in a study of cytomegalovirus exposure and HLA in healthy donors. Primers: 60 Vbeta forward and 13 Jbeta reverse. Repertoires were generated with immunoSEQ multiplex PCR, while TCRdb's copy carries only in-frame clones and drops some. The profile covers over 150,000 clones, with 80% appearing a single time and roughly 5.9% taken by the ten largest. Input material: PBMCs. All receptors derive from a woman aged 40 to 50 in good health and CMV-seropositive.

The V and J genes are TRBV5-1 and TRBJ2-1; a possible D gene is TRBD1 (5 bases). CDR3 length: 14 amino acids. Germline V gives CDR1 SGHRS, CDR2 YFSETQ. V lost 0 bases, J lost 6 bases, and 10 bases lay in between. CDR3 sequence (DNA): TGCGCCAGCAGCTTGGGTCAGGGATCCAATGAGCAGTTCTTC. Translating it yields CASSLGQGSNEQFF.

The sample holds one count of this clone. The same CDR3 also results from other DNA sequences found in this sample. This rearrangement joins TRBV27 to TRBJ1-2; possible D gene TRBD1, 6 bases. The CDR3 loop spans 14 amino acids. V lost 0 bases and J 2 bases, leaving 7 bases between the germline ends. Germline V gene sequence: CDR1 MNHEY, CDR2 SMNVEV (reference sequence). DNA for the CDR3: TGTGCCAGCAGTTTATCAACAGGGAACTATGGCTACACCTTC. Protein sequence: CASSLSTGNYGYTF.

CDR3 loop: CAWTPTVATGELFF. Here the CDR3 DNA reads TGTGCCTGGACCCCCACGGTAGCGACCGGGGAGCTGTTTTTT. The chain couples TRBV30 to TRBJ2-2, with a possible D match to TRBD2 (5 bases). The ends were cut back, 4 bases at V and 5 bases at J, with 14 bases in the middle. Germline CDR1 and CDR2: GTSNPN and SVGIG (reference sequence). This CDR3 contains 14 residues.

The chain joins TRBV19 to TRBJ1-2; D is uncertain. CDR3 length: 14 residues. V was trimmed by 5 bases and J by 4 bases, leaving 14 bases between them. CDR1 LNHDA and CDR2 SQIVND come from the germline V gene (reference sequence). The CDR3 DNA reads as TGTGCCAGTAGTCCCGGTGCGGTCGCCTATGGCTACACCTTC. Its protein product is CASSPGAVAYGYTF.

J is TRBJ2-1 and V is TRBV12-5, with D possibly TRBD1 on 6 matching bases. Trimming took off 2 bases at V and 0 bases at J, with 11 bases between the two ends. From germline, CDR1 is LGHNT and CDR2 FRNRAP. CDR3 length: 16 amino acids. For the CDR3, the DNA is TGTGCTAGTGGTTTGCTTACAGGGAGCTCCTACAATGAGCAGTTCTTC. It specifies CASGLLTGSSYNEQFF.

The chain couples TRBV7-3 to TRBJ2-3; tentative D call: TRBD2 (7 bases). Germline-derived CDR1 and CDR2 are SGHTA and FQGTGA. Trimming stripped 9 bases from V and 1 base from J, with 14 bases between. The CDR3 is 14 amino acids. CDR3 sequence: CASSRGAGTDTQYF. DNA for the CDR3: TGTGCCAGTTCCCGGGGGGCAGGCACAGATACGCAGTATTTT. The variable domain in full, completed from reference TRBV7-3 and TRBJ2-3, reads GAGVSQTPSNKVTEKGKYVELRCDPISGHTALYWYRQSLGQGPEFLIYFQGTGAADDSGLPNDRFFAVRPEGSVSTLKIQRTERGDSAVYLCASSRGAGTDTQYFGPGTRLTVL.

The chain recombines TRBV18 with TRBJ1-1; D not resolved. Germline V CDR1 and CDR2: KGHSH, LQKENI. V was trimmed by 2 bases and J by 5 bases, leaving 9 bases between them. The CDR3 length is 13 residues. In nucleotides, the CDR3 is TGTGCCAGCTCACCATCGGCGGGGACTGAAGCTTTCTTT. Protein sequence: CASSPSAGTEAFF.

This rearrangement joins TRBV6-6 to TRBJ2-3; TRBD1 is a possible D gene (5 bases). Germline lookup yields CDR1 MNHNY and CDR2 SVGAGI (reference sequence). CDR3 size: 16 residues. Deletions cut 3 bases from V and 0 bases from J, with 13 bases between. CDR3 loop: CASSYDSSTSTDTQYF. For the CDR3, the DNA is TGTGCCAGCAGTTATGACAGTTCCACTAGCACAGATACGCAGTATTTT.

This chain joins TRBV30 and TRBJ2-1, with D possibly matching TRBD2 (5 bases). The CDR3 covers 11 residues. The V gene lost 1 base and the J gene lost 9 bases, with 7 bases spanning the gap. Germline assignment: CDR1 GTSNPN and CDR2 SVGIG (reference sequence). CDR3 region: CAWSAGVEQFF. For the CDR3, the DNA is TGTGCCTGGAGTGCCGGGGTTGAGCAGTTCTTC. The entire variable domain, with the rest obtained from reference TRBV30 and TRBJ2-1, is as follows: SQTIHQWPATLVQPVGSPLSLECTVEGTSNPNLYWYRQAAGRGLQLLFYSVGIGQISSEVPQNLSASRPQDRQFILSSKKLLLSDSGFYLCAWSAGVEQFFGPGTRLTVL.

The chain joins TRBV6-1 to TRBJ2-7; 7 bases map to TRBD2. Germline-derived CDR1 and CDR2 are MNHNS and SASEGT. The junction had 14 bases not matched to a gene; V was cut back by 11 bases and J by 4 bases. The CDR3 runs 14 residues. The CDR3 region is CAGGVRERGYEQYF. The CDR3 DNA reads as TGTGCCGGGGGGGTGAGGGAGAGGGGTTACGAGCAGTACTTC.

Here the CDR3 reads CASSRSGGTYNEQFF. The CDR3 region has the DNA TGTGCCAGCAGCCGTTCGGGAGGTACCTACAATGAGCAGTTCTTC. This chain connects TRBV7-6 to TRBJ2-1; 7 bases line up with TRBD2. This CDR3 is 15 amino acids long. Germline V gene lookup returns CDR1 SGHVS and CDR2 FNYEAQ. J gave up 2 bases and V 5 bases, and 6 bases lay outside the gene matches.

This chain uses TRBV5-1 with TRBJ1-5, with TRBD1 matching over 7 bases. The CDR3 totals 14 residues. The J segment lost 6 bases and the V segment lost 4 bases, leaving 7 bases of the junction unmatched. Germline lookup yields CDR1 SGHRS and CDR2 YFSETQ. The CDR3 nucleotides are TGCGCCAGCAGCGCGGAAGGGGGCAGTCAGCCCCAGCATTTT. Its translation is CASSAEGGSQPQHF.

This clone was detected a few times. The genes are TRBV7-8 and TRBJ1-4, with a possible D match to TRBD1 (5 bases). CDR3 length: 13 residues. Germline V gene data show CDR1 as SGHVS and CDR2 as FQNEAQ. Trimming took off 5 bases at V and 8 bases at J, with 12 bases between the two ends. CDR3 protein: CASSNVNREKLFF. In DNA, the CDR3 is TGTGCCAGCAGCAACGTTAACAGGGAAAAACTGTTTTTT.

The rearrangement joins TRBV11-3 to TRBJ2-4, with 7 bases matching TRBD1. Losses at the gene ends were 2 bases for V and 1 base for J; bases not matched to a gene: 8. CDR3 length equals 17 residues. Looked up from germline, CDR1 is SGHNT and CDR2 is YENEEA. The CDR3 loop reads CASSLSTGERAKNIQYF. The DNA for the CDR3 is TGTGCCAGCAGCTTATCAACAGGGGAAAGGGCCAAAAACATTCAGTACTTC. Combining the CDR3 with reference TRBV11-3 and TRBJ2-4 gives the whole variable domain EAGVVQSPRYKIIEKKQPVAFWCNPISGHNTLYWYLQNLGQGPELLIRYENEEAVDDSQLPKDRFSAERLKGVDSTLKIQPAELGDSAVYLCASSLSTGERAKNIQYFGAGTRLSVL.

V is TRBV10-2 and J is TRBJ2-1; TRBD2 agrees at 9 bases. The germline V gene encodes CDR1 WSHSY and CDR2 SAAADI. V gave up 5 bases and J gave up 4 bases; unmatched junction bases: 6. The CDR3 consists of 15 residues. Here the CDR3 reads CASSSSGRSYNEQFF. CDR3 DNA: TGCGCCAGCAGTTCAAGCGGGAGGTCGTACAATGAGCAGTTCTTC.

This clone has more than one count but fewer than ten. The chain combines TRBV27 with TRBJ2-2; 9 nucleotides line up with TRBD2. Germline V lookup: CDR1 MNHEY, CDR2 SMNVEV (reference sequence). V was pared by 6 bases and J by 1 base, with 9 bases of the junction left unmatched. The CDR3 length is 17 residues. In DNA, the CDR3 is TGTGCCAGCAGGAGGGTCGCGGGGGGGATGAACACCGGGGAGCTGTTTTTT. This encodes CASRRVAGGMNTGELFF.

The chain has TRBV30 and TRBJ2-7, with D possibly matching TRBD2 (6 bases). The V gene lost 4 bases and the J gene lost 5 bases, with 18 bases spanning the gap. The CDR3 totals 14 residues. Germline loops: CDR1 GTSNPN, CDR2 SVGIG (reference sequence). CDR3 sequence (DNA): TGTGCCTGGAACGTGGGACTCCCGCCGAACGAGCAGTACTTC. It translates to CAWNVGLPPNEQYF.

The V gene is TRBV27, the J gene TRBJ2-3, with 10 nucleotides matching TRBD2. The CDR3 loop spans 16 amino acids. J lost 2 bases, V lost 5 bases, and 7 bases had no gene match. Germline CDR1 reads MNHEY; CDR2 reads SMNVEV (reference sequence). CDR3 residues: CASSPGLATTTDTQYF. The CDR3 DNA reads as TGTGCCAGCAGTCCGGGACTAGCGACGACCACAGATACGCAGTATTTT.

CDR3 sequence reads: CASSFGEAGPSYEQYF. The CDR3 DNA reads as TGTGCCAGCAGTTTCGGAGAAGCGGGGCCCTCTTACGAGCAGTACTTC. The chain uses TRBV27 and TRBJ2-7; 7 nucleotides align to TRBD2. Germline lookup yields CDR1 MNHEY and CDR2 SMNVEV (reference sequence). Unmatched junction bases numbered 12, after V lost 3 bases and J lost 4 bases. CDR3 length equals 16 residues.

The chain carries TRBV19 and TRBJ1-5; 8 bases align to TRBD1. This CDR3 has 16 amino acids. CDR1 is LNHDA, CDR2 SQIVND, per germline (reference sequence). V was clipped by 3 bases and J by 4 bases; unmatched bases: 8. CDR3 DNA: TGTGCCAGTAGTATTCGACAGGGGACCCTAAATCAGCCCCAGCATTTT. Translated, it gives CASSIRQGTLNQPQHF.

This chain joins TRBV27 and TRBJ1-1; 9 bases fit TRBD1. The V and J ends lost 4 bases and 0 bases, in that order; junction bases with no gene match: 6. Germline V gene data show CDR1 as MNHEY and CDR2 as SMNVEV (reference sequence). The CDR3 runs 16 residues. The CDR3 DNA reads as TGTGCCAGCAGTTCGGGACAGGGTTTCATGAACACTGAAGCTTTCTTT. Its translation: CASSSGQGFMNTEAFF.

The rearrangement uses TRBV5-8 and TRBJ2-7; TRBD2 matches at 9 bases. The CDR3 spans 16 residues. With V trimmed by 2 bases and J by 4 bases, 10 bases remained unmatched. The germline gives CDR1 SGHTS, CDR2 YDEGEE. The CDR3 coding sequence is TGTGCCAGCAGCTTAGTTGCAGCGGGAGGCCAATACGAGCAGTACTTC. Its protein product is CASSLVAAGGQYEQYF.

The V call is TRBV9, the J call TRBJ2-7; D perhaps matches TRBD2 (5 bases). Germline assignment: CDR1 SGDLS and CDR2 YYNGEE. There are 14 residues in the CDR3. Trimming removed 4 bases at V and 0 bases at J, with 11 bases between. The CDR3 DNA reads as TGTGCCAGCAGCCTCAGCGGTACCTCCTACGAGCAGTACTTC. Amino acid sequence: CASSLSGTSYEQYF.

CDR3 in amino acids: CASSPAGGTEEKLFF. CDR3 in DNA: TGTGCCAGCAGCCCCGCAGGGGGCACGGAGGAAAAACTGTTTTTT. The chain joins TRBV7-9 to TRBJ1-4; 8 bases are a match to TRBD1. CDR1 is SEHNR, CDR2 FQNEAQ, per germline (reference sequence). V lost 5 bases, J lost 8 bases, and 10 bases stayed unmatched. The CDR3 has 15 amino acids.